The clone carrying this TCR beta chain has only a few counts. No antigen is known for it. The sample originates from a study of cytomegalovirus exposure and HLA in healthy donors. The PCR was carried out with 60 Vbeta primers and 13 Jbeta primers. TCRdb's table, derived via immunoSEQ multiplex PCR, lists solely in-frame clones and lacks some. Here the sample spans about 77,000 clones, under 80% being singletons. The V segment lost 3 bases and the J segment 1 base; nucleotides outside the gene matches: 7. Germline CDR1 is SEHNR and CDR2 is FQNEAQ (reference sequence). The CDR3 spans 16 residues. Donors were ostensibly healthy at sampling, although undocumented immune exposures were probable. Study results and limitations: HLA restriction was apparent for most CMV-associated TCR beta chains in a later analysis. In vitro confirmation showed a few CMV-associated chains to be CMV antigen specific.

Sequencing was carried out using PBMCs. J is TRBJ2-7 and V is TRBV7-9; 9 positions agree with TRBD1. The sequence derives from a man in his forties in good health and CMV-seronegative. CDR3 in amino acids: CASSLVSTGGSYEQYF. For the CDR3, the DNA is TGTGCCAGCAGCTTGGTATCGACAGGGGGTTCCTACGAGCAGTACTTC.